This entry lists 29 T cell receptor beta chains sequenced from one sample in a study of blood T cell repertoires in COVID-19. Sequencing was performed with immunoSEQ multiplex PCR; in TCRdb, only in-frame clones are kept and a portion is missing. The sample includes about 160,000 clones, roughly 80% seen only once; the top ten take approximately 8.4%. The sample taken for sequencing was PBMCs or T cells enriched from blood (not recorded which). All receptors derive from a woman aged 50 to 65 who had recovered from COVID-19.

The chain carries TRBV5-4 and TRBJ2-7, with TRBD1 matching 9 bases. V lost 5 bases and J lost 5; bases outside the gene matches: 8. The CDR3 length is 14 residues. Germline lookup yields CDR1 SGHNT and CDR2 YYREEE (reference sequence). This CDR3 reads CASSRDRGTHEQYF. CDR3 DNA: TGTGCCAGCAGTCGAGACAGGGGGACGCACGAGCAGTACTTC.

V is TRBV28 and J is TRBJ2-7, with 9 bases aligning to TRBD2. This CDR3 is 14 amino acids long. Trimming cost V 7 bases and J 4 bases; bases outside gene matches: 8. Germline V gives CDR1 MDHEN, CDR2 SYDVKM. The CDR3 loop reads CASTPAGGTYEQYF. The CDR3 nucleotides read TGTGCCAGCACTCCAGCGGGGGGAACTTACGAGCAGTACTTC.

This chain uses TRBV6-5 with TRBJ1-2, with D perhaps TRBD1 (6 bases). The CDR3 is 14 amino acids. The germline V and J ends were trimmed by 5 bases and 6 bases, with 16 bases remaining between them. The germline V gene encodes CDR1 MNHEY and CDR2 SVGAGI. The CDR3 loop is CASSTGQLRDGYTF. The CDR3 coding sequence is TGTGCCAGCAGTACTGGACAGCTCCGCGATGGCTACACCTTC.

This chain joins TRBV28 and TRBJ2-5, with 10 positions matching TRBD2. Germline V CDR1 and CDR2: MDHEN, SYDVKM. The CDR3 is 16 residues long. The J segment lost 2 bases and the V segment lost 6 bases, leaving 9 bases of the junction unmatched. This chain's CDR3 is CASSRPSGSGQETQYF. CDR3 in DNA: TGTGCCAGCAGCCGTCCTAGCGGGAGTGGGCAAGAGACCCAGTACTTC.

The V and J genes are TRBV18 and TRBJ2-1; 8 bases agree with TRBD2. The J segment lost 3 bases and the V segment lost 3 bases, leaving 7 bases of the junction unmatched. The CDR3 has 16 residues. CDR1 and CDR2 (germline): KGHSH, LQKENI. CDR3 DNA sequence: TGTGCCAGCTCACCGAGGGCGGGAGGTCTCTACAATGAGCAGTTCTTC. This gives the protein CASSPRAGGLYNEQFF.

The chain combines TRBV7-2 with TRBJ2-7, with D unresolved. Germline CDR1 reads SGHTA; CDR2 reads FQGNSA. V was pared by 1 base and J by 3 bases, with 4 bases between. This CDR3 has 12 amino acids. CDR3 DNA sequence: TGTGCCAGCAGCTTAGATAACTACGAGCAGTACTTC. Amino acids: CASSLDNYEQYF.

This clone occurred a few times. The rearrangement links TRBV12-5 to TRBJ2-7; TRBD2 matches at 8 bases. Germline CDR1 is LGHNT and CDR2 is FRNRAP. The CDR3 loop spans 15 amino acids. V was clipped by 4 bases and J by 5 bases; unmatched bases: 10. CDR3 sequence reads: CASGSPGGSSHEQYF. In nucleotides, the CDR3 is TGTGCTAGTGGTTCCCCGGGGGGGTCTTCTCACGAGCAGTACTTC.

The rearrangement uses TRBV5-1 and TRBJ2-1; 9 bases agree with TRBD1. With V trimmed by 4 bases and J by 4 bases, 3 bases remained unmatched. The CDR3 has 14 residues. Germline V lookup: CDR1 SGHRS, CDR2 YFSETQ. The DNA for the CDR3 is TGCGCCAGCAGCCCGGGACAGGGTTACAATGAGCAGTTCTTC. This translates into CASSPGQGYNEQFF. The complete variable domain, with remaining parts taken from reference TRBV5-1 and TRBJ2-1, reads KAGVTQTPRYLIKTRGQQVTLSCSPISGHRSVSWYQQTPGQGLQFLFEYFSETQRNKGNFPGRFSGRQFSNSRSEMNVSTLELGDSALYLCASSPGQGYNEQFFGPGTRLTVL.

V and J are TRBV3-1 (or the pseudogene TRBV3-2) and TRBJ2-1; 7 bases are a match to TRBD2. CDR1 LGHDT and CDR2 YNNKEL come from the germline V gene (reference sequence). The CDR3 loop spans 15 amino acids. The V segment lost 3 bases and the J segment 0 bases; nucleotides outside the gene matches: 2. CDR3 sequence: CASSHWGGSYNEQFF. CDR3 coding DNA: TGTGCCAGCAGCCATTGGGGGGGCTCCTACAATGAGCAGTTCTTC.

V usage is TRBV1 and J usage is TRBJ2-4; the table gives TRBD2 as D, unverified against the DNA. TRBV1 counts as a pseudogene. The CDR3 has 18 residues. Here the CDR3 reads CTSSQDRGLPIAKNIQYF. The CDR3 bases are TGCACCAGCAGCCAAGATCGGGGACTCCCCATAGCCAAAAACATTCAGTACTTC.

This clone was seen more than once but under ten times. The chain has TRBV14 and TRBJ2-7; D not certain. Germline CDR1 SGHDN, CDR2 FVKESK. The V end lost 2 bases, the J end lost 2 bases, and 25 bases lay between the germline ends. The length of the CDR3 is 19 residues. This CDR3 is CASSQRRLGNPILAYEQYF. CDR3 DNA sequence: TGTGCCAGCAGCCAAAGACGGCTAGGAAACCCGATTCTAGCCTACGAGCAGTACTTC.

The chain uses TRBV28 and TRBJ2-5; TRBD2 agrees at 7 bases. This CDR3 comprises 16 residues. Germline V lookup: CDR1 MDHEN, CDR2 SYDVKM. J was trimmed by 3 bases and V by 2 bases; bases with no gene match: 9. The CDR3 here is CASSLGIGLAEETQYF. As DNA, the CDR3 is TGTGCCAGCAGTTTAGGGATTGGGCTAGCGGAAGAGACCCAGTACTTC.

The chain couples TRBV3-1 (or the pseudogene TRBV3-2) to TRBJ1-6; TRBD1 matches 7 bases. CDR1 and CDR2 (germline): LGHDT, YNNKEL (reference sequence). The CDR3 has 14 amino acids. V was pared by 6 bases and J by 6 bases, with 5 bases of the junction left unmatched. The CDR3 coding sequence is TGTGCCAGCAGTTTCCGGGACAGTAATTCACCCCTCCACTTT. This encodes CASSFRDSNSPLHF.

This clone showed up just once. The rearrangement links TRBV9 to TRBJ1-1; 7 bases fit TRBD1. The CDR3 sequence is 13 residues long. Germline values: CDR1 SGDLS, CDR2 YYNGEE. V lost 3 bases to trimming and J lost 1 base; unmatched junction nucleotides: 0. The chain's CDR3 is CASSGQGNTEAFF. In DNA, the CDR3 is TGTGCCAGCAGCGGACAGGGGAACACTGAAGCTTTCTTT.

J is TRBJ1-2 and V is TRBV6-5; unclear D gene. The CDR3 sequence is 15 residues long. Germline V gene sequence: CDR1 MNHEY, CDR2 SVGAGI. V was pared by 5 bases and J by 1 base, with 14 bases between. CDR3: CASSPVPGSNYGYTF. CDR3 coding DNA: TGTGCCAGCAGTCCTGTCCCGGGAAGTAACTATGGCTACACCTTC.

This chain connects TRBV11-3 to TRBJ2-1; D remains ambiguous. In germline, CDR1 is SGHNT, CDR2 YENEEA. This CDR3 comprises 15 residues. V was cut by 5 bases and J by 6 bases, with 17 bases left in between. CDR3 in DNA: TGTGCCAGCAGCCCGTCCCTTGACCGGGTCAATGAGCAGTTCTTC. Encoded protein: CASSPSLDRVNEQFF.

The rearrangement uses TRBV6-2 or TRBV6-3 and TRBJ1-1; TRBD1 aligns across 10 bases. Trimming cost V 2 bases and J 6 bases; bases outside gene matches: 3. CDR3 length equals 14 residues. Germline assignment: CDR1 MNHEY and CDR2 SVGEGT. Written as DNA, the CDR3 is TGTGCCAGCAGTTACGGGACAGGGGATCCTGAAGCTTTCTTT. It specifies CASSYGTGDPEAFF.

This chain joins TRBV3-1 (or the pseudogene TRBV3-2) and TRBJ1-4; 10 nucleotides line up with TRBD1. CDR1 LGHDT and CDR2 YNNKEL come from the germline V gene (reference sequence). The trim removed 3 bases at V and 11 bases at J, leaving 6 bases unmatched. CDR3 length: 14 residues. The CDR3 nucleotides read TGTGCCAGCAGCCAGGGACAGGGGATGGTGAAACTGTTTTTT. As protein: CASSQGQGMVKLFF.

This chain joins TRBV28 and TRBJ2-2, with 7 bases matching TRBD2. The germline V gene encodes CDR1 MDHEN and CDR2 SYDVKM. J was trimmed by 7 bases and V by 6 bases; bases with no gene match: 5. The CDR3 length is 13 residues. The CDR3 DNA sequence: TGTGCCAGCAGAAGAAGCGGGGTCGGGGAGCTGTTTTTT. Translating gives CASRRSGVGELFF.

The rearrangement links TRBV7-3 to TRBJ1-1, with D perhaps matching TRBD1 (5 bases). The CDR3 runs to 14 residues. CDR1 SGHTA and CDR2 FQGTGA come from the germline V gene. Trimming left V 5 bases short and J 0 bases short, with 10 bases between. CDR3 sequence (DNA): TGTGCCAGCAGCCCCGCGGGGCTGAACACTGAAGCTTTCTTT. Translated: CASSPAGLNTEAFF.

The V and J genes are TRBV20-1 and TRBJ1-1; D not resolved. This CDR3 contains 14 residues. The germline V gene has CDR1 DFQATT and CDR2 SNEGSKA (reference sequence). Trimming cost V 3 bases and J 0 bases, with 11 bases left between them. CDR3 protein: CSASYPGMNTEAFF. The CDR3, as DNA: TGCAGTGCTAGTTATCCGGGTATGAACACTGAAGCTTTCTTT.

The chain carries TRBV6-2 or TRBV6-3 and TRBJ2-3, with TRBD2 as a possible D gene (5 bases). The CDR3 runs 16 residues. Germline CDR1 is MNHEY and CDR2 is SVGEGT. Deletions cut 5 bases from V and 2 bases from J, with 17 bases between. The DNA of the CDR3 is TGTGCCAGCAGTGGACTGGGTCTCCTTCCCACAGATACGCAGTATTTT. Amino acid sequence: CASSGLGLLPTDTQYF.

The CDR3 loop is CASSQSVVGELFF. The CDR3 nucleotides read TGTGCCAGCAGCCAATCGGTCGTCGGGGAGCTGTTTTTT. This rearrangement joins TRBV3-1 (or the pseudogene TRBV3-2) to TRBJ2-2; D gene uncertain. From germline, CDR1 is LGHDT and CDR2 YNNKEL (reference sequence). The CDR3 is made up of 13 amino acids. V lost 2 bases to trimming and J lost 7 bases, with 8 bases between them.

CDR3: CASSMGQGMNTEAFF. CDR3 coding DNA: TGTGCCAGCAGCATGGGACAGGGGATGAACACTGAAGCTTTCTTT. The chain links TRBV7-6 to TRBJ1-1; 10 bases are a match to TRBD1. J gave up 0 bases and V 5 bases, and 3 bases lay outside the gene matches. CDR1 is SGHVS, CDR2 FNYEAQ, per germline. The CDR3 totals 15 residues.

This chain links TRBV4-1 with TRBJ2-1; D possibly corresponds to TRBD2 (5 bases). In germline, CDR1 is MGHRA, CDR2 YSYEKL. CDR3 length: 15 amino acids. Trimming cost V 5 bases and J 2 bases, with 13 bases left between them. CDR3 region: CASSSRGDTYNEQFF. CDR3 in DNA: TGCGCCAGCAGCTCCCGGGGTGATACCTACAATGAGCAGTTCTTC.

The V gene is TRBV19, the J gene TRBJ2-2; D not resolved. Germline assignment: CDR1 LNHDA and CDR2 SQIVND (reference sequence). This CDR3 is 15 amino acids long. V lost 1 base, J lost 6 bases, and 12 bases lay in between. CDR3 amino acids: CASSIGSQVPGELFF. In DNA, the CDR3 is TGTGCCAGTAGTATAGGTAGTCAGGTCCCCGGGGAGCTGTTTTTT.

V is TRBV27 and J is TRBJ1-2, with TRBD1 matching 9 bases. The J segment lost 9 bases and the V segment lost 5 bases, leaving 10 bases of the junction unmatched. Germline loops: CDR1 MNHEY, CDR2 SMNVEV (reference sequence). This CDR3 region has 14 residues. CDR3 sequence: CASSPRSDRGRYTF. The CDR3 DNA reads TGTGCCAGCAGTCCTAGGTCGGACAGGGGACGCTACACCTTC.

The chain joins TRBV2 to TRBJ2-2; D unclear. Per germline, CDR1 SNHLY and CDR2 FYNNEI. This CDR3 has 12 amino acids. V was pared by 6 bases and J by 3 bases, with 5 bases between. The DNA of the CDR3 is TGTGCCAGCAGAGCCTACACCGGGGAGCTGTTTTTT. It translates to CASRAYTGELFF.

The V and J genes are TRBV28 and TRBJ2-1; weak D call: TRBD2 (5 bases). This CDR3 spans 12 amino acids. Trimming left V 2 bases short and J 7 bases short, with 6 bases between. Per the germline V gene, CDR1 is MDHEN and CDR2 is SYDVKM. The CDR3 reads CASSLGENEQFF. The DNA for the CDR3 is TGTGCCAGCAGTTTAGGGGAGAATGAGCAGTTCTTC.